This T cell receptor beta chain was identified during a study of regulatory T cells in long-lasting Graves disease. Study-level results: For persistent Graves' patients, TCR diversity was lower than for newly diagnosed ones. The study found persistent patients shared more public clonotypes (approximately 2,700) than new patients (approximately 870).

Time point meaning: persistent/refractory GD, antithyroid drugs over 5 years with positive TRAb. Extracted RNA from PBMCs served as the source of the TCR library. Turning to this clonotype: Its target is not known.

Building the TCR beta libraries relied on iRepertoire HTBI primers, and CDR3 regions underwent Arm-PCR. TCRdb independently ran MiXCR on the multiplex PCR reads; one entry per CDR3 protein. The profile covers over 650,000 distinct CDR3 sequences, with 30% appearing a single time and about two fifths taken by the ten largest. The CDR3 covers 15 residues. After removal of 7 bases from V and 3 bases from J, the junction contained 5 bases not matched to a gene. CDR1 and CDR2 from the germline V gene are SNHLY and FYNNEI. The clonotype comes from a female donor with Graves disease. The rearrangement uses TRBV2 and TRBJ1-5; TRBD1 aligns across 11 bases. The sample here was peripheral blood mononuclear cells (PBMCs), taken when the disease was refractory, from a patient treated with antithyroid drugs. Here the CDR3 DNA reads TGTGCCAGCAAAAGGGACAGGGGGGACAATCAGCCCCAGCATTTT. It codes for CASKRDRGDNQPQHF.